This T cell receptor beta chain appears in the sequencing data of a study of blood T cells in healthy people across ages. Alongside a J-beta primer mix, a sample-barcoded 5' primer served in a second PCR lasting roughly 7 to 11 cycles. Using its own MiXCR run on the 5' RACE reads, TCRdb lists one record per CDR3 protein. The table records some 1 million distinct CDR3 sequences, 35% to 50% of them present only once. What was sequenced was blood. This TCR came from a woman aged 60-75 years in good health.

The CDR3 coding sequence is TGTGCCAGCAGCCAAGAGGGGGCTGACAATGAGCAGTTCTTC. Residues: CASSQEGADNEQFF. The gene calls are TRBV3-1 and TRBJ2-1, with D possibly being TRBD1 (6 bases). The CDR3 length is 14 residues. Germline CDR1 reads LGHDT; CDR2 reads YNNKEL (reference sequence). V dropped 0 bases and J dropped 5 bases, with 8 bases sitting between them.